The next 20 T cell receptor beta chains were all read from a single sample in a study of graft-versus-host responses after intestinal transplantation. For these TCRs, the target antigens are not known. TCRdb's copy holds only in-frame clones and misses some; the assay was immunoSEQ multiplex PCR. The sample lists about 93,000 clones; approximately 92% were seen once. This specimen was unstimulated CD8+ T cells sorted from spleen or lymph node cells, taken before intestinal transplant. The source is a human donor who received an intestinal transplant.

In DNA form, the CDR3 reads TGCGCCAGCAGCCAAGATCCTAGCCTATTGAACACTGAAGCTTTCTTT. Translated, it gives CASSQDPSLLNTEAFF. V is TRBV4-1 and J is TRBJ1-1; no definite D call. There are 16 residues in the CDR3. Trimming removed 0 bases at V and 0 bases at J, with 11 bases between. Germline CDR1 reads MGHRA; CDR2 reads YSYEKL.

Written as DNA, the CDR3 is TGTGCCAGTAGTATAGGGACTGGCACAGATACGCAGTATTTT. As protein: CASSIGTGTDTQYF. The chain has TRBV19 and TRBJ2-3, with D tentatively TRBD2 (5 bases). V was clipped by 1 base and J by 1 base, with 6 bases between them. CDR1 and CDR2 (germline): LNHDA, SQIVND (reference sequence). The CDR3 consists of 14 residues.

This chain uses TRBV6-4 with TRBJ2-2, with TRBD2 matching over 10 bases. This CDR3 contains 15 residues. CDR1 is MRHNA, CDR2 SNTAGT, per germline. Trimming at V came to 0 bases and at J to 6 bases, leaving 1 base not matched to a gene. The CDR3 region is CASSDSAGGPGELFF. The CDR3 region has the DNA TGTGCCAGCAGTGACTCAGCGGGAGGGCCCGGGGAGCTGTTTTTT.

This sequence joins TRBV7-2 and TRBJ2-7, with no clear D. Germline V lookup: CDR1 SGHTA, CDR2 FQGNSA. Trimming took 1 base from V and 6 from J, leaving 10 bases between them. The CDR3 is made up of 13 amino acids. The CDR3: CASSLGGVGEQYF. The CDR3 DNA reads TGTGCCAGCAGCTTAGGTGGAGTTGGCGAGCAGTACTTC.

The V and J genes are TRBV27 and TRBJ2-1; 12 positions agree with TRBD2. V was pared by 6 bases and J by 7 bases, with 7 bases of the junction left unmatched. Germline CDR1 MNHEY, CDR2 SMNVEV (reference sequence). The CDR3 is 15 amino acids. CDR3 sequence (DNA): TGTGCCAGCAGCCGTCTAGCGGGGGGGCTGAATGAGCAGTTCTTC. Its protein is CASSRLAGGLNEQFF.

This chain links TRBV9 with TRBJ1-1; unclear D gene. Germline CDR1 is SGDLS and CDR2 is YYNGEE. The V end was cut by 4 bases, the J end by 8 bases, with 15 bases between. The CDR3 totals 13 residues. Here the CDR3 DNA reads TGTGCCAGCAGCCCCAGCAGCGGATACGAAGCTTTCTTT. As protein: CASSPSSGYEAFF.

The chain links TRBV5-1 to TRBJ2-7, with 7 positions matching TRBD2. Germline V gene data show CDR1 as SGHRS and CDR2 as YFSETQ. V was pared by 0 bases and J by 0 bases, with 6 bases of the junction left unmatched. The CDR3 has 16 amino acids. The CDR3 DNA follows: TGCGCCAGCAGCTTGGTTGTCGGGGGGAGCTCCTACGAGCAGTACTTC. Amino acid sequence: CASSLVVGGSSYEQYF.

This clone came up once. The genes are TRBV19 and TRBJ1-3, with D maybe TRBD1 (6 bases). The V end lost 5 bases, the J end lost 0 bases, and 11 bases lay between the germline ends. Germline V gene data show CDR1 as LNHDA and CDR2 as SQIVND (reference sequence). CDR3 size: 15 residues. CDR3 sequence reads: CASSADSSSGNTIYF. CDR3 nucleotide sequence: TGTGCCAGTAGTGCGGACAGCTCCTCTGGAAACACCATATATTTT.

The gene calls are TRBV27 and TRBJ2-7; tentatively, D is TRBD2 (6 bases). The CDR3 sequence is 14 residues long. Germline V lookup: CDR1 MNHEY, CDR2 SMNVEV (reference sequence). V was trimmed by 3 bases and J by 4 bases, leaving 13 bases between them. CDR3 coding DNA: TGTGCCAGCAGTTTGCGGGGCACAACGTACGAGCAGTACTTC. Protein product: CASSLRGTTYEQYF.

The rearrangement uses TRBV7-8 and TRBJ2-7, with a possible D match to TRBD2 (6 bases). The CDR3 spans 14 residues. Trimming removed 4 bases from V and 3 bases from J, with 13 bases in between. Germline V CDR1 and CDR2: SGHVS, FQNEAQ. The CDR3 spells CASSSVGRLYEQYF. Here the CDR3 DNA reads TGTGCCAGCAGCTCCGTTGGGAGGCTCTACGAGCAGTACTTC.

In this sample, this clone turned up once. The chain employs TRBV9 and TRBJ2-7, with TRBD2 matching over 10 bases. This CDR3 comprises 15 residues. J gave up 2 bases and V 3 bases, and 5 bases lay outside the gene matches. Germline loops: CDR1 SGDLS, CDR2 YYNGEE. CDR3 amino acids: CASSETAGGAYEQYF. For the CDR3, the DNA is TGTGCCAGCAGCGAAACAGCGGGGGGGGCCTACGAGCAGTACTTC.

The CDR3 nucleotides read TGTGCCAGTAGTATAGGGACAGGGGAGGCCGGGGAGCTGTTTTTT. Translating gives CASSIGTGEAGELFF. This chain connects TRBV19 to TRBJ2-2, with 9 positions matching TRBD1. CDR3 length equals 15 residues. The germline V gene has CDR1 LNHDA and CDR2 SQIVND (reference sequence). V was pared by 1 base and J by 6 bases, with 3 bases of the junction left unmatched.

The genes are TRBV30 and TRBJ2-7; tentative D call: TRBD2 (6 bases). The CDR3 contains 13 residues. Germline lookup yields CDR1 GTSNPN and CDR2 SVGIG (reference sequence). V lost 3 bases to trimming and J lost 11 bases, with 20 bases between them. The CDR3 here is CAWRSGGTGLKYF. The CDR3 DNA follows: TGTGCCTGGAGATCCGGCGGGACCGGGCTGAAGTACTTC.

CDR3 residues: CASSYRGQHNEQFF. In DNA form, the CDR3 reads TGTGCCAGCAGTTACCGTGGACAGCACAATGAGCAGTTCTTC. The chain uses TRBV6-5 and TRBJ2-1; maybe TRBD1 (6 bases). The V end lost 2 bases, the J end lost 5 bases, and 10 bases lay between the germline ends. The CDR3 is 14 amino acids. Germline V gene lookup returns CDR1 MNHEY and CDR2 SVGAGI.

V usage is TRBV11-2 and J usage is TRBJ2-7, with a tentative D call TRBD2 (5 bases). V was pared by 3 bases and J by 6 bases, with 15 bases between. This CDR3 is built from 14 residues. Germline lookup yields CDR1 SGHAT and CDR2 FQNNGV. In DNA form, the CDR3 reads TGTGCCAGCAGCTTTCGGGATATTTCGGGCGAGCAGTACTTC. Translation gives CASSFRDISGEQYF.

The chain carries TRBV2 and TRBJ1-5; D perhaps matches TRBD1 (5 bases). Trimming cost V 4 bases and J 5 bases, with 12 bases left between them. Germline CDR1 SNHLY, CDR2 FYNNEI. The CDR3 is 14 residues long. In DNA form, the CDR3 reads TGTGCCAGCAGTGGGGTTGTAGGGGATCAGCCCCAGCATTTT. Amino acid sequence: CASSGVVGDQPQHF.

The V call is TRBV28, the J call TRBJ2-7; TRBD2 agrees at 7 bases. With V trimmed by 2 bases and J by 2 bases, 6 bases remained unmatched. The length of the CDR3 is 15 residues. Per germline, CDR1 MDHEN and CDR2 SYDVKM. The CDR3 DNA follows: TGTGCCAGCAGTTTACGAGCGGGACTGACCTACGAGCAGTACTTC. It translates to CASSLRAGLTYEQYF.

The chain carries TRBV5-1 and TRBJ2-1; tentative D call: TRBD2 (6 bases). V was shortened by 2 bases and J by 5 bases, with 11 bases between the two germline ends. The CDR3 length is 14 residues. Germline CDR1 SGHRS, CDR2 YFSETQ. CDR3 sequence reads: CASSLGLLNNEQFF. In nucleotides, the CDR3 is TGCGCCAGCAGCTTAGGACTATTAAACAATGAGCAGTTCTTC.

The rearrangement uses TRBV10-1 and TRBJ2-3; 10 bases are a match to TRBD2. Germline loops: CDR1 WNHNN, CDR2 SYGVQD (reference sequence). There are 17 residues in the CDR3. Losses at the gene ends were 4 bases for V and 8 bases for J; bases not matched to a gene: 15. The CDR3 loop reads CASSGPGLASVKITQYF. The DNA for the CDR3 is TGCGCCAGCAGTGGGCCGGGACTAGCGTCAGTCAAGATTACGCAGTATTTT.

The chain employs TRBV5-4 and TRBJ2-1, with a possible D match to TRBD2 (5 bases). Germline values: CDR1 SGHNT, CDR2 YYREEE (reference sequence). The CDR3 contains 16 residues. V gave up 0 bases and J gave up 4 bases, with 14 bases separating them. CDR3 nucleotide sequence: TGTGCCAGCAGCTTGGTTGTTATGGGGAGTTACAATGAGCAGTTCTTC. Encoded protein: CASSLVVMGSYNEQFF.